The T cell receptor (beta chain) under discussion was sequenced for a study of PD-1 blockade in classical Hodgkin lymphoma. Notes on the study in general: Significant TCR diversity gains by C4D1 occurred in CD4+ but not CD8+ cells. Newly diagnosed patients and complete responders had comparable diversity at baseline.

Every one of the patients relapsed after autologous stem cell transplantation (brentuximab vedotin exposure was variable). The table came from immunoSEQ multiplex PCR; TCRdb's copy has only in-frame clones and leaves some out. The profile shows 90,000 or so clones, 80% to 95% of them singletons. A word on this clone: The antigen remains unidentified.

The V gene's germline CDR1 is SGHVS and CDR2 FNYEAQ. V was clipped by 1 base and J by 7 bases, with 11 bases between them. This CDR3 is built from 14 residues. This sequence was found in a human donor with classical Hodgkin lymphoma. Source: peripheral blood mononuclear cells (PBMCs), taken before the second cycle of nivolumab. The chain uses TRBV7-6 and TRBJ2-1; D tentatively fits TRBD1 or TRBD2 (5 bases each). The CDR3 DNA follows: TGTGCCAGCAGCTTAGGGGGGAGTCTGAATGAGCAGTTCTTC. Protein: CASSLGGSLNEQFF.